This record covers a single T cell receptor (beta chain). Its target is not known. Expressed TCRB transcripts were sequenced after all isolated RNA was converted to cDNA. This table comes from immunoSEQ multiplex PCR, and its TCRdb copy is limited to in-frame clones, with some not included. The sample lists around 160,000 clones; around 9% were seen once. This sample stems from a study of beta chain features in type 1 diabetes. On the study more broadly: Patients and healthy donors were similar in age, gender and cell yields. Study-wide findings and caveats: Type 1 diabetes patients had TCRB CDR3s that were shorter (moderately but significantly so) in all four CD4+ subsets.

The sequence was collected from a woman in her twenties or thirties with type 1 diabetes. Material for sequencing was central memory CD4+ T cells from blood.

The CDR3, as DNA: TGTGCCGGAGGGAAGAAAGAGACCCAGTACTTC. It translates to CAGGKKETQYF. The chain couples TRBV30 to TRBJ2-5; possible D gene TRBD2, 6 bases. CDR1 is GTSNPN and CDR2 is SVGIG in the germline V gene (reference sequence). This CDR3 comprises 11 residues. The V and J ends lost 8 bases and 3 bases respectively, with 10 bases between them. Complete variable domain (other parts from reference TRBV30 and TRBJ2-5): SQTIHQWPATLVQPVGSPLSLECTVEGTSNPNLYWYRQAAGRGLQLLFYSVGIGQISSEVPQNLSASRPQDRQFILSSKKLLLSDSGFYLCAGGKKETQYFGPGTRLLVL.